Sequencing of this T cell receptor (beta chain) was carried out in a study of early T cells in non-severe SARS-CoV-2 infection. Study at large: Bulk RNA from unsorted whole blood was sequenced; chains were unpaired.

This CDR3 contains 13 residues. Separate cDNA molecules each had unique molecular identifiers attached to them. TCRdb re-derived calls from the 5' RACE reads in MiXCR, one entry per CDR3 protein. In the table there are under 95,000 distinct CDR3 sequences, roughly 12% of which are singletons. Study-wide findings and caveats: Matches to VDJdb favored anti-spike CD8 responses and missed private and CD4 specificities.

As to this clonotype: Antigen specificity is unknown. One end of the junction is discordant with germline, which a read error may explain.

The receptor comes from an adult who was a healthcare worker with PCR-confirmed SARS-CoV-2 infection or an uninfected control (not recorded which). The chain carries TRBV12-3 or TRBV12-4 and TRBJ2-7, with 11 bases aligning to TRBD2. The material sequenced was whole blood. In DNA form, the CDR3 reads TGTGCCAGCAGTCTAGCGGGAGGCAGCGAGCAGTACTTC. Its translation is CASSLAGGSEQYF.